The clone carrying this T cell receptor (beta chain) was picked up a small number of times. The antigen remains unidentified. This record belongs to a study of shared clonotypes between healthy human individuals. Sequencing used immunoSEQ multiplex PCR; TCRdb keeps in-frame clones, though not all of them. The table has some 1 million clones, around 74% seen once. Study outcomes and limitations: Clonotypes shared by all four sorted-subset donors had higher generation probabilities than non-shared clonotypes. Generally, naive subsets came out with larger estimated richness than memory subsets.

Germline V gene data show CDR1 as SGHTA and CDR2 as FQGNSA. The CDR3 spans 12 residues. Trimming removed 5 bases from V and 4 bases from J, with 7 bases in between. This clonotype originated in a man aged 18 to 29 in good health. The genes are TRBV7-2 and TRBJ2-3, with D unclear. Input material: memory CD4+ T cells sorted from blood. Indicated subset: CD45RA-negative fraction. The CDR3 loop is CASSTTADTQYF. In DNA, the CDR3 is TGTGCCAGCAGCACAACAGCAGATACGCAGTATTTT.